This T cell receptor (beta chain) appears in the sequencing data of a study of response to subunit inactivated influenza vaccine. TCRdb ran MiXCR on the RT-PCR reads and lists one entry per CDR3 protein. The sample contains under 850,000 distinct CDR3 sequences, roughly 20% of which appear only once. Comments on this clonotype: Antigen unknown.

Trimming stripped 3 bases from V and 9 bases from J, with 11 bases between. From germline, CDR1 is SGHRS and CDR2 YFSETQ. The CDR3 length is 12 residues. Notes on the study in general: It was suggested by the authors that few new T cells are recruited by each seasonal influenza vaccination.

The sample was PBMCs from blood, taken roughly 5 days after vaccination. The sequence came from a man aged 45-65 years who received an inactivated influenza vaccine. The chain is built from TRBV5-1 and TRBJ2-3; no clear D. The CDR3 DNA sequence: TGCGCCAGCAGCTCCTCAATGGGGACGCAGTATTTT. Amino acid sequence: CASSSSMGTQYF. The full variable domain, with the rest looked up from reference TRBV5-1 and TRBJ2-3, is KAGVTQTPRYLIKTRGQQVTLSCSPISGHRSVSWYQQTPGQGLQFLFEYFSETQRNKGNFPGRFSGRQFSNSRSEMNVSTLELGDSALYLCASSSSMGTQYFGPGTRLTVL.